These 13 T cell receptor beta chains were all obtained from the same sample, sequenced in a study of CXCR3-negative and CXCR3-positive naive CD8 T cells. The antigens for these receptors are not known. It was by 5' RACE with UMI labels that the TRB cDNA libraries were prepared. TCRdb reworked the 5' RACE reads into one entry per CDR3 protein, no DNA. This listing includes 60,000 to 65,000 distinct CDR3 sequences. The study's findings and limits: The study found more hydrophobic TRB CDR3s in CXCR3-positive naive cells than in CXCR3-negative naive cells.

Material: naive CXCR3+ CD8+ T cells from blood. Subset given: CD45RO-CCR7+CD27+CD95- naive CD8+ T cells expressing CXCR3 (TNR3+). The receptors stem from a human donor in good health. Some clones in this sample may be carry-over from other donors' samples.

This chain joins TRBV7-2 and TRBJ2-2; TCRdb outputs TRBD1, but without DNA this stays unchecked. Germline V gene lookup returns CDR1 SGHTA and CDR2 FQGNSA. CDR3 length: 13 amino acids. CDR3 sequence: CASSSTPPGELFF.

The chain has TRBV7-8 and TRBJ2-7; TCRdb gives TRBD1 as the D gene, but with no DNA this cannot be confirmed. CDR1 SGHVS and CDR2 FQNEAQ come from the germline V gene. The CDR3 sequence is 16 residues long. CDR3 sequence reads: CASSFNPGTGSHEQYF.

The chain employs TRBV6-6 and TRBJ2-7; the TCRdb call, TRBD1, lacks DNA for checking. This CDR3 spans 15 amino acids. CDR1 and CDR2 from the germline V gene are MNHNY and SVGAGI (reference sequence). CDR3 sequence reads: CASSYYRSGGYEQYF.

The chain combines TRBV4-3 with TRBJ2-2; TCRdb indicates TRBD1, and absent DNA this call remains unverified. CDR3 length equals 16 residues. The germline gives CDR1 LGHNA, CDR2 YSLEER. The CDR3 loop is CASSQEGGRDTGELFF.

V and J are TRBV29-1 and TRBJ2-2. The germline gives CDR1 SQVTM, CDR2 ANQGSEA. The length of the CDR3 is 13 residues. The CDR3 region is CSVLGENTGELFF.

CDR3 region: CSASPLRGEINEQFF. This chain joins TRBV20-1 and TRBJ2-1; TCRdb outputs TRBD1, but without DNA this stays unchecked. Per the germline V gene, CDR1 is DFQATT and CDR2 is SNEGSKA (reference sequence). CDR3 length: 15 residues.

This rearrangement joins TRBV15 to TRBJ2-1; TCRdb picks TRBD1, but there is no DNA to check that call. The CDR3 runs 15 residues. Germline loops: CDR1 LNHNV, CDR2 YYDKDF (reference sequence). This chain's CDR3 is CATSITGTGYVEQFF.

V and J are TRBV9 and TRBJ1-4; TCRdb proposes TRBD1, but this gene call is untestable without DNA. The CDR3 length is 15 residues. Germline V gene lookup returns CDR1 SGDLS and CDR2 YYNGEE. This CDR3 is CASSVGHQPREKLFF.

This rearrangement joins TRBV6-2 or TRBV6-3 to TRBJ2-1; absent DNA, TCRdb's TRBD1 call cannot be checked. The CDR3 has 14 residues. Looked up from germline, CDR1 is MNHEY and CDR2 is SVGEGT. CDR3 region: CASSRGLTYNEQFF.

The chain is built from TRBV7-9 and TRBJ2-7; absent DNA, TCRdb's TRBD1 call cannot be checked. The germline V gene encodes CDR1 SEHNR and CDR2 FQNEAQ (reference sequence). There are 14 residues in the CDR3. CDR3 sequence reads: CASSLLPGLSEQYF.

This chain connects TRBV6-2 or TRBV6-3 to TRBJ2-7. Germline lookup yields CDR1 MNHEY and CDR2 SVGEGT. The CDR3 totals 13 residues. CDR3 sequence: CASSYSIVYEQYF.

J is TRBJ2-7 and V is TRBV6-2 or TRBV6-3; TCRdb returns TRBD1, unconfirmable since there is no DNA. Germline V CDR1 and CDR2: MNHEY, SVGEGT. The CDR3 spans 15 residues. CDR3 protein: CASRLDREVSYEQYF.

The chain recombines TRBV11-2 with TRBJ2-3; with no DNA, the TCRdb D assignment of TRBD2 cannot be verified. The germline CDR1 and CDR2 sequences are SGHAT and FQNNGV. The CDR3 is made up of 16 amino acids. CDR3 sequence reads: CASSSISGGIPDTQYF.